Sequencing of this T cell receptor beta chain was carried out in a study of T cell changes during pregnancy in multiple sclerosis. This clone was detected once. This table comes from immunoSEQ multiplex PCR, and its TCRdb copy is limited to in-frame clones, with some not included. The table has tens of thousands of clones, about nine tenths seen once. Per the germline V gene, CDR1 is LGHNA and CDR2 is YNFKEQ. This CDR3 has 14 residues. V gave up 2 bases and J gave up 8 bases; unmatched junction bases: 7. V is TRBV4-2 and J is TRBJ1-2, with 8 nucleotides matching TRBD1. The receptor's source is a female donor with multiple sclerosis, enrolled in a pregnancy study. This material consisted of CD4+ T cells from peripheral blood mononuclear cells, taken in the third trimester of pregnancy. CDR3 sequence: CASSQTDRGGGYTF. CDR3 DNA: TGTGCCAGCAGCCAAACTGACAGGGGTGGAGGCTACACCTTC.